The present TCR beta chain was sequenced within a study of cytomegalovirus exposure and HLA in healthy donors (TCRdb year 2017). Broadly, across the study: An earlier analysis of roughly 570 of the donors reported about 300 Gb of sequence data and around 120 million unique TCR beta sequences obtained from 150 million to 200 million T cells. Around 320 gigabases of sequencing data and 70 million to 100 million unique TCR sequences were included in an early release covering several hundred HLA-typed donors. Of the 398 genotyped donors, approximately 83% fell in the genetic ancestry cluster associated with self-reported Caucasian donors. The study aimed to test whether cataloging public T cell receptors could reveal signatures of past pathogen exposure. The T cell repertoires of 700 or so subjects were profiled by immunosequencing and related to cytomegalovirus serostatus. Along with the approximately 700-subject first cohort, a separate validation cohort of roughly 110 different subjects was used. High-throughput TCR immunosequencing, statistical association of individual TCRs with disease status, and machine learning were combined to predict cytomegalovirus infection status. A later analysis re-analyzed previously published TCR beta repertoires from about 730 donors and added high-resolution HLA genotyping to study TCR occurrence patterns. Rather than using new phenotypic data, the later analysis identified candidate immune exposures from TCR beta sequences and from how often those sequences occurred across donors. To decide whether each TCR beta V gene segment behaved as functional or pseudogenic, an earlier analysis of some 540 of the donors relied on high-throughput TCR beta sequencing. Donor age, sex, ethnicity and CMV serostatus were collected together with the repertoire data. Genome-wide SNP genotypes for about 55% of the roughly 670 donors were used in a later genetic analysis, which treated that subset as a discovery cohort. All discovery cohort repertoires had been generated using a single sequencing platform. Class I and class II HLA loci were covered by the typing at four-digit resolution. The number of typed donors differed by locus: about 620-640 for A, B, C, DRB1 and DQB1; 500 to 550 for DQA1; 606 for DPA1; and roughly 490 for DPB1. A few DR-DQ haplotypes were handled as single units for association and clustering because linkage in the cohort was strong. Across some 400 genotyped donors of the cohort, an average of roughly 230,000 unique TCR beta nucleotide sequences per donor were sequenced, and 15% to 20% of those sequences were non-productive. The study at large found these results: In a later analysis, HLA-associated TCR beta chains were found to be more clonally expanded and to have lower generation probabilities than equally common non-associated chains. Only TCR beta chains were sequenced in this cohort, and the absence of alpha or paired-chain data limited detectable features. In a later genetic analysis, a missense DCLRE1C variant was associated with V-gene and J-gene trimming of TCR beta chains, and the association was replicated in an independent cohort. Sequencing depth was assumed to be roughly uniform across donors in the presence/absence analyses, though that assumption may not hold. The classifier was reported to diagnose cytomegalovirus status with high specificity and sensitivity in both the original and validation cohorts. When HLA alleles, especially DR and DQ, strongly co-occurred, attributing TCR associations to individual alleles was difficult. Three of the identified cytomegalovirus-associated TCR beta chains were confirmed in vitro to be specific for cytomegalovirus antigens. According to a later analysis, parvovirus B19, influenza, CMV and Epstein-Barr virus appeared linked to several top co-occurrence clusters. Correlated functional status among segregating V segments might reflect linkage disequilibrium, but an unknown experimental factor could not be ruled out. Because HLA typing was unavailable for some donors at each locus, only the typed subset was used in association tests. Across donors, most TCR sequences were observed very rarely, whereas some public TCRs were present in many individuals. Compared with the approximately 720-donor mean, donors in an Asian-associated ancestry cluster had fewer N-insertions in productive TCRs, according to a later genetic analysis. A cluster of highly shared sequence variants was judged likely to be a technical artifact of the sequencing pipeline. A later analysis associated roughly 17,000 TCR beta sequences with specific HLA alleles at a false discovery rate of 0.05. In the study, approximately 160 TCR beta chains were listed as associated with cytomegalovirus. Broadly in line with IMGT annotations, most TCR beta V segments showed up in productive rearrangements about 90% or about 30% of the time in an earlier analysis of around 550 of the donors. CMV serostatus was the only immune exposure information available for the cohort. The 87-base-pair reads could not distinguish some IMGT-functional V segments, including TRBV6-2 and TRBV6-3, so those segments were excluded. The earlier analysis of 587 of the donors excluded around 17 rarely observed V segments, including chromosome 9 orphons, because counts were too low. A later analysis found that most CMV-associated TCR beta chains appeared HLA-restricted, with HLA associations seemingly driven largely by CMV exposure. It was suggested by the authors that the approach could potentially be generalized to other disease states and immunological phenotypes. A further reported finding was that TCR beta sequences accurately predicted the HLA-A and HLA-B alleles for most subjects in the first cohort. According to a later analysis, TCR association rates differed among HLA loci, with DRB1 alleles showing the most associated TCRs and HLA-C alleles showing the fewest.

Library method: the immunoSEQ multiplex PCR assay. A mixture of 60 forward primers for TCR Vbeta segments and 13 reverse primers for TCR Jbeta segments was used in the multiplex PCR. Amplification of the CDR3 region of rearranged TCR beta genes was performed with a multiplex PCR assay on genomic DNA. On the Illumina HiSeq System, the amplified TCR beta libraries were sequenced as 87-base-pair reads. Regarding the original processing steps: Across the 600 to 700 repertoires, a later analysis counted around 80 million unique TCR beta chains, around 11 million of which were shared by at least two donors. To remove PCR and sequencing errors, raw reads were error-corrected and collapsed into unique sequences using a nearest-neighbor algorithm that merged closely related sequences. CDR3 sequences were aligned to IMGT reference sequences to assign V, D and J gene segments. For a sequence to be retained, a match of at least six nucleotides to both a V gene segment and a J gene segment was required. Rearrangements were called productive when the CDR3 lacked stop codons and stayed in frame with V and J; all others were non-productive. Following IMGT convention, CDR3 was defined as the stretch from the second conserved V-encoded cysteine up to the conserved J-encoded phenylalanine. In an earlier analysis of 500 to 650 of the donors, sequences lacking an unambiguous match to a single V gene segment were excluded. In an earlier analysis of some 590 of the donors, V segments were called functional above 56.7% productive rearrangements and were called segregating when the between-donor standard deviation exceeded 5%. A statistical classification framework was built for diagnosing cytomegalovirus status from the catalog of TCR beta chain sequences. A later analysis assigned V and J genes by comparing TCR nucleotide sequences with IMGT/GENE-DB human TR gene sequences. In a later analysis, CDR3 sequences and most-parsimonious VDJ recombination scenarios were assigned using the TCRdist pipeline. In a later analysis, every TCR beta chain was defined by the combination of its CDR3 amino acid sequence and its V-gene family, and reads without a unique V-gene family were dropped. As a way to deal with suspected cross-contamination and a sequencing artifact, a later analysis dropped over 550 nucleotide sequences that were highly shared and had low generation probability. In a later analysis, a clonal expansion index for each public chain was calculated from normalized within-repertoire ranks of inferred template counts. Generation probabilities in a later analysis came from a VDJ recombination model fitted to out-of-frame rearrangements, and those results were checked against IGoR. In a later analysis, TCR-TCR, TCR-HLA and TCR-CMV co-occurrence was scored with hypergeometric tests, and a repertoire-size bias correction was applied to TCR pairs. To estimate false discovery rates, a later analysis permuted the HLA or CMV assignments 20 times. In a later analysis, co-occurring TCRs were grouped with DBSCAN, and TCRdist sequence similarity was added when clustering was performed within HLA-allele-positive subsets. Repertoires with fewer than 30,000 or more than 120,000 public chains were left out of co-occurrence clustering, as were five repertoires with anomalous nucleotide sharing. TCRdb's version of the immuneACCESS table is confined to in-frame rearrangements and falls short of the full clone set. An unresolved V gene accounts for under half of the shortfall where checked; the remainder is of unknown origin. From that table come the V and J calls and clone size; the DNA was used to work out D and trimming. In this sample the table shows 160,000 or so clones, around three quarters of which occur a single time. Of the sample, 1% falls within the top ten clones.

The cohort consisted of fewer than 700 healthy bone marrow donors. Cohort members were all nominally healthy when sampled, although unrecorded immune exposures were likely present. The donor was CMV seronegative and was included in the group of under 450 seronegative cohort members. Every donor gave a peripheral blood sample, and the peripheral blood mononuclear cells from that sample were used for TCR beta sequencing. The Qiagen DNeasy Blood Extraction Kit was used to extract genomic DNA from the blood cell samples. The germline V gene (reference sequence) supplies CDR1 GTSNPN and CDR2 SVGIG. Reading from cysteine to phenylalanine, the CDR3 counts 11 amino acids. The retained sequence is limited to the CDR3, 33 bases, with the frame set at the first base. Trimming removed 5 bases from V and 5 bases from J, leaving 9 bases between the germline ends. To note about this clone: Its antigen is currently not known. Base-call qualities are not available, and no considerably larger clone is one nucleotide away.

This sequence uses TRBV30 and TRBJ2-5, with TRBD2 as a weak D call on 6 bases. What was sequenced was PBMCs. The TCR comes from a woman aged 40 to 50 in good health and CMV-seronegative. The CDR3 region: CAWGAGETQYF. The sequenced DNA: TGTGCCTGGGGGGCGGGGGAGACCCAGTACTTC.